Sequencing of this T cell receptor (beta chain) was carried out in a study of identical twins. Ten or more counts support this clonotype. Its target is not known. Via MiXCR, TCRdb re-called the 5' RACE reads, giving one row per CDR3 protein. Here the sample spans hundreds of thousands of distinct CDR3 sequences, around 8.6% being singletons. Trimming shortened V by 3 bases and J by 1 base, and 15 bases separated the two germline ends. This CDR3 has 15 residues. CDR1 DFQATT and CDR2 SNEGSKA come from the germline V gene (reference sequence). Study-wide findings and caveats: The more abundant beta clonotypes in cord blood had fewer insertions, and memory repertoires did not show this. The authors drew conclusions from cross-sectional statistical analysis rather than following the same donors. Twins' surplus sharing was weaker for beta out-of-frame sequences.

This sample also appeared in a second study, on yellow fever vaccine responses in identical twins.

This TCR was sampled from a woman in her late teens or twenties in good health. V usage is TRBV20-1 and J usage is TRBJ2-5; D call uncertain. Sequenced: PBMCs. CDR3 bases: TGCAGTGCTAGCTCCCCCCTAGATATCCAAGAGACCCAGTACTTC. Translation gives CSASSPLDIQETQYF.